This T cell receptor (beta chain) is from a study of T-cell reconstitution after alpha-beta-depleted transplantation in children (TCRdb year 2016). About the full investigation: Using TCR repertoire profiling, the study followed T-cell immune reconstitution in a quantitative way in children after TCRalphabeta/CD19-depleted allogeneic hematopoietic cell transplantation.

As encoded in the germline V gene, CDR1 is MNHEY while CDR2 is SVGAGI. The CDR3 has 14 amino acids, counting the end cysteine and phenylalanine. Only the CDR3 DNA is retained, 42 bases long and in frame from the first base. A distance of 8 bases separates the germline ends of V and J, which lose 0 bases and 3 bases respectively. The treatment or condition label, read with the paper, signifies: allogeneic hematopoietic cell transplantation with graft depleted of TCRalphabeta T cells and CD19 B cells. The transplant recipients were children given TCRalphabeta/CD19-depleted allogeneic hematopoietic cell grafts. The sample holds many counts of this clonotype. Its antigen has not been determined. Base qualities are not at hand, and no much larger clone is one base apart. Overall results and qualifications from the work: The frequencies of hyperexpanded clones fell over the following months, and after one year, T-cell counts and TCRbeta diversity were mostly attributed to newly produced T cells. The apparently early recovery of alphabetaT-cell counts about two months after transplant reportedly depended on only several hundred rapidly expanded clones that came from non-depleted graft cells. The high TCRbeta diversity at day 60 in some patients was ascribed to recipient T cells and intrathymic progenitors that had survived conditioning.

To prepare the library, PCR was applied. This sample was sequenced with an Illumina HiSeq 2500. TCR library preparation used molecular barcoding, with unique molecular identifiers applied to normalize quantification of the TCRbeta repertoire. Clones were called with MiXCR by TCRdb after fastp trimmed the public reads at Q25, and only in-frame beta chains were retained. Rows are combined by CDR3 protein, so each entry shows the most common genes and DNA. The sample table holds about 490,000 distinct CDR3 sequences, of which 8% to 11% were seen once. The ten most abundant clones make up around 2% of the sample.

This receptor was taken from a child younger than 10 with inherited bone marrow failure, due to receive a stem cell transplant. The starting material was PBMCs, obtained before TCRalphabeta/CD19-depleted stem cell transplant. Recombination connected TRBV6-5 to TRBJ2-5; the D segment cannot be called with confidence. In nucleotide form, the sequence is TGTGCCAGCAGTTACTCTAGCATCGAAGAGACCCAGTACTTC. Translated, this gives CASSYSSIEETQYF.